The 31 T cell receptor beta chains given below trace back to one sample, sequenced in a study of siplizumab effects on memory and regulatory T cells. Here immunoSEQ multiplex PCR was the method, and the copy in TCRdb shows in-frame clones only, minus some. The sample lists 87,000 or so clones; around 94% were seen once. Sequenced material: non-Treg CD4+ T cells sorted from blood. These receptors all stem from a human donor in good health.

The chain is built from TRBV19 and TRBJ2-7, with D uncertain. This CDR3 has 13 residues. Germline V CDR1 and CDR2: LNHDA, SQIVND (reference sequence). Trimming removed 3 bases from V and 2 bases from J, with 8 bases in between. DNA of the CDR3: TGTGCCAGTAGTATCGACGGCACCTACGAGCAGTACTTC. The encoded protein is CASSIDGTYEQYF.

The V and J genes are TRBV28 and TRBJ1-2, with D tentatively TRBD1 (5 bases). Germline CDR1 is MDHEN and CDR2 is SYDVKM. The CDR3 consists of 13 residues. V dropped 3 bases and J dropped 8 bases, with 13 bases sitting between them. CDR3 sequence reads: CASSFPGPGGYTF. The CDR3 region has the DNA TGTGCCAGCAGTTTCCCAGGGCCGGGAGGCTACACCTTC.

This chain uses TRBV10-3 with TRBJ1-2, with 7 nucleotides matching TRBD1. With 6 bases clipped from V and 6 bases from J, the junction kept 7 bases outside the gene matches. The CDR3 runs to 13 residues. Germline V gives CDR1 ENHRY, CDR2 SYGVKD. The CDR3 loop reads CAIRDDRVDGYTF. The CDR3, as DNA: TGTGCCATCAGAGATGACAGGGTAGATGGCTACACCTTC.

The chain carries TRBV19 and TRBJ1-5, with D perhaps matching TRBD1 (5 bases). Germline lookup yields CDR1 LNHDA and CDR2 SQIVND (reference sequence). V gave up 5 bases and J gave up 2 bases, with 16 bases separating them. This CDR3 has 16 residues. The CDR3 DNA follows: TGTGCCAGTAGTTACGTCGGGGAAGGGGGCAATCAGCCCCAGCATTTT. Translation gives CASSYVGEGGNQPQHF.

The CDR3 protein is CASSDPPGYEQYF. The CDR3 DNA follows: TGCGCCAGCAGTGACCCTCCGGGTTACGAGCAGTACTTC. This chain uses TRBV10-1 with TRBJ2-7; unclear D gene. This CDR3 has 13 residues. CDR1 is WNHNN, CDR2 SYGVQD, per germline (reference sequence). V lost 3 bases, J lost 4 bases, and 10 bases lay in between.

This clone was seen just once. V and J are TRBV5-1 and TRBJ1-1, with D unresolved. The CDR3 totals 15 residues. V was shortened by 3 bases and J by 0 bases, with 12 bases between the two germline ends. Germline values: CDR1 SGHRS, CDR2 YFSETQ. The CDR3 DNA follows: TGCGCCAGCAGCTCGGGGTTTTACATGAACACTGAAGCTTTCTTT. It encodes CASSSGFYMNTEAFF.

The gene calls are TRBV4-1 and TRBJ2-5; D might be TRBD2 (6 bases). Germline V gene sequence: CDR1 MGHRA, CDR2 YSYEKL. The CDR3 spans 16 residues. The ends were cut back, 1 base at V and 4 bases at J, with 16 bases in the middle. The CDR3 nucleotides are TGCGCCAGCAGCCAAGTCGGGTCCGGGGGTCGAGAGACCCAGTACTTC. Translating it yields CASSQVGSGGRETQYF.

V and J are TRBV10-1 and TRBJ2-5; the match to TRBD2 covers 13 bases. The CDR3 length is 15 residues. Unmatched junction bases numbered 3, after V lost 4 bases and J lost 4 bases. Germline lookup yields CDR1 WNHNN and CDR2 SYGVQD (reference sequence). The CDR3 DNA reads TGCGCCAGCAGTGGACTAGCGGGGGGCGGAGAGACCCAGTACTTC. Translated: CASSGLAGGGETQYF.

This chain uses TRBV2 with TRBJ1-2; D gene ambiguous. This CDR3 comprises 13 residues. Germline V lookup: CDR1 SNHLY, CDR2 FYNNEI. The V gene lost 2 bases and the J gene lost 9 bases, with 13 bases spanning the gap. The CDR3 coding sequence is TGTGCCAGCAGTGAATACGGGAACCTGAGCTACACCTTC. This encodes CASSEYGNLSYTF.

The genes are TRBV9 and TRBJ2-3; TRBD2 is a possible D gene (6 bases). In germline, CDR1 is SGDLS, CDR2 YYNGEE. With 2 bases removed from V and 1 base from J, the gap between germline ends came to 14 bases. CDR3 length: 16 residues. CDR3: CASSVRLGARTDTQYF. The CDR3 region has the DNA TGTGCCAGCAGCGTTCGACTAGGCGCTCGCACAGATACGCAGTATTTT.

CDR3 sequence (DNA): TGTGCCAGCAGCCGTTTGACAGGATCGGGTGAAAAACTGTTTTTT. Translation gives CASSRLTGSGEKLFF. This chain connects TRBV5-4 to TRBJ1-4; a weak D match, TRBD1 (6 bases). Trimming took 4 bases from V and 7 from J, leaving 17 bases between them. Germline assignment: CDR1 SGHNT and CDR2 YYREEE (reference sequence). This CDR3 has 15 residues.

The V and J genes are TRBV4-3 and TRBJ1-3; TRBD1 matches at 7 bases. The CDR3 covers 15 residues. Germline CDR1 reads LGHNA; CDR2 reads YSLEER. Trimming cost V 0 bases and J 2 bases; bases outside gene matches: 1. As DNA, the CDR3 is TGCGCCAGCAGCCAAGACAGGGGGACTGGAAACACCATATATTTT. This encodes CASSQDRGTGNTIYF.

A single count supports this clone. The sample has other DNA sequences that encode this CDR3 too. The J gene is TRBJ2-2, the V gene TRBV9; 7 bases align to TRBD1. This CDR3 spans 16 amino acids. J gave up 0 bases and V 4 bases, and 6 bases lay outside the gene matches. Germline V gives CDR1 SGDLS, CDR2 YYNGEE. The CDR3: CASSPRTGANTGELFF. The CDR3 nucleotides read TGTGCCAGCAGCCCCCGGACAGGCGCGAACACCGGGGAGCTGTTTTTT.

The genes are TRBV20-1 and TRBJ1-1; D is undetermined. The length of the CDR3 is 11 residues. V shed 5 bases and J shed 1 base, with 5 bases lying between them. Germline V gene lookup returns CDR1 DFQATT and CDR2 SNEGSKA (reference sequence). This CDR3 reads CSARRNTEAFF. The DNA of the CDR3 is TGCAGTGCTCGGAGGAACACTGAAGCTTTCTTT.

This sequence joins TRBV29-1 and TRBJ2-1; 7 positions agree with TRBD1. Per the germline V gene, CDR1 is SQVTM and CDR2 is ANQGSEA. Unmatched junction bases numbered 13, after V lost 0 bases and J lost 2 bases. The CDR3 sequence is 18 residues long. CDR3 coding DNA: TGCAGCGTTGAAGACCCTGCCAACAGGGGTCGGGCCTACAATGAGCAGTTCTTC. Translation: CSVEDPANRGRAYNEQFF.

This rearrangement joins TRBV5-1 to TRBJ2-3; D is unclear. Per the germline V gene, CDR1 is SGHRS and CDR2 is YFSETQ. Trimming shortened V by 0 bases and J by 0 bases, and 5 bases separated the two germline ends. CDR3 length: 14 residues. The CDR3 DNA is TGCGCCAGCAGCTTGGGTGCTAGCACAGATACGCAGTATTTT. Its protein is CASSLGASTDTQYF. Filled out from reference TRBV5-1 and TRBJ2-3, the complete variable domain reads KAGVTQTPRYLIKTRGQQVTLSCSPISGHRSVSWYQQTPGQGLQFLFEYFSETQRNKGNFPGRFSGRQFSNSRSEMNVSTLELGDSALYLCASSLGASTDTQYFGPGTRLTVL.

The chain carries TRBV5-6 and TRBJ2-3; no clear D. The germline gives CDR1 SGHDT, CDR2 YYEEEE. V was cut by 5 bases and J by 0 bases, with 13 bases left in between. The CDR3 extends over 15 amino acids. CDR3 sequence reads: CASSPRRVSTDTQYF. DNA of the CDR3: TGTGCCAGCAGTCCGAGACGGGTAAGCACAGATACGCAGTATTTT.

This clone was picked up one time. The chain employs TRBV10-3 and TRBJ1-1; D is ambiguous. Trimming stripped 1 base from V and 1 base from J, with 4 bases between. The CDR3 consists of 13 residues. Per the germline V gene, CDR1 is ENHRY and CDR2 is SYGVKD. The CDR3 loop is CAISEYPNTEAFF. CDR3 nucleotide sequence: TGTGCCATCAGTGAGTATCCGAACACTGAAGCTTTCTTT.

The DNA of the CDR3 is TGTGCCAGCAGTTACTCGACAGGGAGTAGCACTGAAGCTTTCTTT. This translates into CASSYSTGSSTEAFF. V is TRBV6-5 and J is TRBJ1-1, with 7 bases matching TRBD1. The CDR3 sequence is 15 residues long. V was clipped by 0 bases and J by 4 bases; unmatched bases: 5. Germline CDR1 is MNHEY and CDR2 is SVGAGI.

The CDR3 DNA reads TGCGCCAGCAGCCCTGCTAGCGGCTCCTACGAGCAGTACTTC. Its protein product is CASSPASGSYEQYF. The chain couples TRBV4-1 to TRBJ2-7, with TRBD2 matching 7 bases. CDR3 length: 14 amino acids. The germline V gene encodes CDR1 MGHRA and CDR2 YSYEKL. V lost 4 bases to trimming and J lost 0 bases; unmatched junction nucleotides: 3.

The rearrangement uses TRBV5-6 and TRBJ1-1; the match to TRBD1 covers 11 bases. The germline CDR1 and CDR2 sequences are SGHDT and YYEEEE. V lost 0 bases to trimming and J lost 3 bases; unmatched junction nucleotides: 10. The CDR3 spans 18 residues. The CDR3 region has the DNA TGTGCCAGCAGCTTGGCTAGGACAGGGGGCCCTTGGGACACTGAAGCTTTCTTT. It encodes CASSLARTGGPWDTEAFF.

The chain is built from TRBV7-6 and TRBJ2-2, with a tentative D call TRBD1 (5 bases). The V end was cut by 1 base, the J end by 6 bases, with 6 bases between. The CDR3 sequence is 13 residues long. The germline CDR1 and CDR2 sequences are SGHVS and FNYEAQ. The CDR3 nucleotides read TGTGCCAGCAGCTTAGGCAGGGCCGGGGAGCTGTTTTTT. This sequence encodes CASSLGRAGELFF. The full variable domain, in which reference TRBV7-6 and TRBJ2-2 provide the parts outside the CDR3, is GAGVSQSPRYKVTKRGQDVALRCDPISGHVSLYWYRQALGQGPEFLTYFNYEAQQDKSGLPNDRFSAERPEGSISTLTIQRTEQRDSAMYRCASSLGRAGELFFGEGSRLTVL.

V gene TRBV19 combines with J gene TRBJ1-1, with 7 positions matching TRBD1. CDR1 is LNHDA, CDR2 SQIVND, per germline (reference sequence). The CDR3 spans 14 residues. Trimming at V came to 4 bases and at J to 5 bases, leaving 7 bases not matched to a gene. The CDR3 region is CASSKARGGTEAFF. CDR3 DNA sequence: TGTGCCAGTAGTAAAGCCAGGGGGGGGACTGAAGCTTTCTTT.

J is TRBJ2-1 and V is TRBV5-4; D is unresolved. V lost 0 bases and J 7 bases, leaving 11 bases between the germline ends. From germline, CDR1 is SGHNT and CDR2 YYREEE (reference sequence). This CDR3 comprises 14 residues. The CDR3 region is CASSLAGRRNEQFF. The CDR3 DNA reads TGTGCCAGCAGCTTGGCTGGACGGCGTAATGAGCAGTTCTTC.

The genes are TRBV4-1 and TRBJ2-2; TRBD1 matches 8 bases. The CDR3 length is 17 residues. CDR1 MGHRA and CDR2 YSYEKL come from the germline V gene. V trimming: 0 bases; J trimming: 8 bases; junction bases outside the gene matches: 11. The DNA for the CDR3 is TGCGCCAGCAGCCAAGAATCGGCAGGGGGCGCGGGTGGGGAGCTGTTTTTT. This codes for CASSQESAGGAGGELFF.

Only one count was recorded for this clone. This chain uses TRBV11-3 with TRBJ1-2; tentatively, D is TRBD1 (5 bases). Germline V gives CDR1 SGHNT, CDR2 YENEEA. This CDR3 contains 15 residues. V was cut by 5 bases and J by 6 bases, with 19 bases left in between. The CDR3 nucleotides are TGTGCCAGCAGCCGAAGCGGCAGGGCCTCGCATGGCTACACCTTC. Protein: CASSRSGRASHGYTF.

This chain joins TRBV6-1 and TRBJ2-2; D is uncertain. CDR3 length: 15 residues. V was trimmed by 2 bases and J by 6 bases, leaving 13 bases between them. Germline V gene data show CDR1 as MNHNS and CDR2 as SASEGT. DNA for the CDR3: TGTGCCAGCAGTGAAATTATAGGGATTGCCGGGGAGCTGTTTTTT. Protein: CASSEIIGIAGELFF.

This chain connects TRBV7-9 to TRBJ1-4, with 9 bases aligning to TRBD1. The trim removed 6 bases at V and 5 bases at J, leaving 4 bases unmatched. This CDR3 contains 14 residues. CDR1 is SEHNR, CDR2 FQNEAQ, per germline (reference sequence). CDR3 amino acids: CASSRGQGNEKLFF. The CDR3, as DNA: TGTGCCAGCAGTCGCGGACAGGGGAATGAAAAACTGTTTTTT.

The genes are TRBV19 and TRBJ2-4, with 13 bases fitting TRBD2. The CDR3 runs 17 residues. The V gene's germline CDR1 is LNHDA and CDR2 SQIVND (reference sequence). J was trimmed by 0 bases and V by 5 bases; bases with no gene match: 4. Here the CDR3 DNA reads TGTGCCAGTAGTGAGGGGACTAGCGGGGTAGCCAAAAACATTCAGTACTTC. Protein sequence: CASSEGTSGVAKNIQYF.

V gene TRBV7-9 combines with J gene TRBJ2-5; the D is unclear. This CDR3 is built from 11 residues. The germline V gene has CDR1 SEHNR and CDR2 FQNEAQ (reference sequence). V lost 4 bases and J lost 3, with 3 bases in between. The CDR3 sequence: CASSSEETQYF. CDR3 sequence (DNA): TGTGCCAGCAGCTCCGAAGAGACCCAGTACTTC.

V and J are TRBV29-1 and TRBJ2-1; D gene ambiguous. Trimming removed 6 bases from V and 5 bases from J, with 11 bases in between. This CDR3 comprises 12 residues. Germline-derived CDR1 and CDR2 are SQVTM and ANQGSEA. CDR3 region: CSVRRSHNEQFF. CDR3 sequence (DNA): TGCAGCGTCAGACGTTCCCACAATGAGCAGTTCTTC.